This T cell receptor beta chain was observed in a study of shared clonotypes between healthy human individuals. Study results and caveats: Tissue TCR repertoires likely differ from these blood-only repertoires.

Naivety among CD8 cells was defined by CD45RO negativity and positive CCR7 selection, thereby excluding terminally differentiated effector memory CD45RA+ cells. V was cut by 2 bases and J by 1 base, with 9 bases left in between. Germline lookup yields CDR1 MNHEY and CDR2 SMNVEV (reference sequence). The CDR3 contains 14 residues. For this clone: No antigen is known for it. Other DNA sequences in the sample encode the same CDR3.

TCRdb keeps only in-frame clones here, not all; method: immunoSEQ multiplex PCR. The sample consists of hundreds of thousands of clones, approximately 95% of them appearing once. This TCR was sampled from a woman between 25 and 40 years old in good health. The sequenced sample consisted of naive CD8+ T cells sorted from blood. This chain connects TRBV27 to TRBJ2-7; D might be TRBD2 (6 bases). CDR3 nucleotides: TGTGCCAGCAGTTTAGGACGGGGGTCCTACGAGCAGTACTTC. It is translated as CASSLGRGSYEQYF.